A selection of T cell receptor beta chains follows, all from one sample in a study of T cells in Graves' hyperthyroidism and ophthalmopathy. TCRdb processed the multiplex PCR reads anew with MiXCR; each CDR3 protein has one entry. The data contain hundreds of thousands of distinct CDR3 sequences, 17% of them singletons. What was sequenced was blood. These receptors all stem from a woman younger than 35 with Graves' ophthalmopathy. The CDR3 runs from the conserved cysteine through the conserved F or W. A D gene is named only where the DNA matches it firmly. Some rows have no size entry. The others give once, few or many, or a class for an expanded clone.

size	V	J	D	CDR3	DNA
few	TRBV15	TRBJ1-2	NA	CATSRATGNYGYTF	TGTGCCACCAGCAGGGCCACAGGGAACTATGGCTACACCTTC
few	TRBV3-1	TRBJ2-4	NA	CASSQDQGLSLDAKNIQYF	TGTGCCAGCAGCCAAGATCAGGGGCTATCCTTGGATGCCAAAAACATTCAGTACTTC
many	TRBV28	TRBJ2-5	NA	CASSLPTDQQETQYF	TGTGCCAGCAGTTTACCAACCGACCAGCAAGAGACCCAGTACTTC
many	TRBV12-3/TRBV12-4	TRBJ2-1	TRBD2	CASSLSLAGGPNEQFF	TGTGCCAGCAGCTTGTCTCTAGCGGGAGGACCCAATGAGCAGTTCTTC
many	TRBV5-1	TRBJ1-1	NA	CASSFIGGETTMNTEAFF	TGCGCCAGCAGCTTTATCGGGGGTGAGACAACCATGAACACTGAAGCTTTCTTT
many	TRBV5-1	TRBJ1-1	NA	CASSLNAEVNTEAFF	TGCGCCAGCAGCTTGAACGCAGAAGTGAACACTGAAGCTTTCTTT
many	TRBV13	TRBJ2-3	TRBD1	CASSLWGQRTDTQYF	TGTGCCAGCAGCTTATGGGGACAGCGCACAGATACGCAGTATTTT
once	TRBV6-2/TRBV6-3	TRBJ2-1	NA	CASIWDRASNGQFF	TGTGCCAGCATTTGGGACCGCGCCTCCAATGGGCAGTTCTTC
few	TRBV29-1	TRBJ2-7	NA	CSVTPGTEPYEQYF	TGCAGCGTGACCCCCGGGACGGAACCCTACGAGCAGTACTTC
many	TRBV6-1	TRBJ1-2	TRBD1	CASTSSGRGPNYGYTF	TGTGCCAGCACTTCAAGCGGCAGGGGGCCTAACTATGGCTACACCTTC
many	TRBV12-3/TRBV12-4	TRBJ2-1	NA	CASSISSSYNEQFF	TGTGCCAGCAGCATTTCGAGCTCCTACAATGAGCAGTTCTTC
NA	TRBV28	TRBJ2-1	TRBD1	CASSSTGAYNEQFF	TGTGCCAGCAGTTCGACAGGGGCCTACAATGAGCAGTTCTTC
few	TRBV15	TRBJ2-1	NA	CATSRESNNEQFF	TGTGCCACCAGCAGGGAGAGTAACAATGAGCAGTTCTTC
many	TRBV28	TRBJ1-2	TRBD1	CASSSTGGNYGYTF	TGTGCCAGCAGTTCAACAGGGGGAAACTATGGCTACACCTTC
many	TRBV3-1	TRBJ1-1	NA	CASSHIQGTEAFF	TGTGCCAGCAGCCATATACAGGGTACTGAAGCTTTCTTT
few	TRBV28	TRBJ1-2	NA	CASSLLEQNYGYTF	TGTGCCAGCAGTTTATTAGAACAGAACTATGGCTACACCTTC